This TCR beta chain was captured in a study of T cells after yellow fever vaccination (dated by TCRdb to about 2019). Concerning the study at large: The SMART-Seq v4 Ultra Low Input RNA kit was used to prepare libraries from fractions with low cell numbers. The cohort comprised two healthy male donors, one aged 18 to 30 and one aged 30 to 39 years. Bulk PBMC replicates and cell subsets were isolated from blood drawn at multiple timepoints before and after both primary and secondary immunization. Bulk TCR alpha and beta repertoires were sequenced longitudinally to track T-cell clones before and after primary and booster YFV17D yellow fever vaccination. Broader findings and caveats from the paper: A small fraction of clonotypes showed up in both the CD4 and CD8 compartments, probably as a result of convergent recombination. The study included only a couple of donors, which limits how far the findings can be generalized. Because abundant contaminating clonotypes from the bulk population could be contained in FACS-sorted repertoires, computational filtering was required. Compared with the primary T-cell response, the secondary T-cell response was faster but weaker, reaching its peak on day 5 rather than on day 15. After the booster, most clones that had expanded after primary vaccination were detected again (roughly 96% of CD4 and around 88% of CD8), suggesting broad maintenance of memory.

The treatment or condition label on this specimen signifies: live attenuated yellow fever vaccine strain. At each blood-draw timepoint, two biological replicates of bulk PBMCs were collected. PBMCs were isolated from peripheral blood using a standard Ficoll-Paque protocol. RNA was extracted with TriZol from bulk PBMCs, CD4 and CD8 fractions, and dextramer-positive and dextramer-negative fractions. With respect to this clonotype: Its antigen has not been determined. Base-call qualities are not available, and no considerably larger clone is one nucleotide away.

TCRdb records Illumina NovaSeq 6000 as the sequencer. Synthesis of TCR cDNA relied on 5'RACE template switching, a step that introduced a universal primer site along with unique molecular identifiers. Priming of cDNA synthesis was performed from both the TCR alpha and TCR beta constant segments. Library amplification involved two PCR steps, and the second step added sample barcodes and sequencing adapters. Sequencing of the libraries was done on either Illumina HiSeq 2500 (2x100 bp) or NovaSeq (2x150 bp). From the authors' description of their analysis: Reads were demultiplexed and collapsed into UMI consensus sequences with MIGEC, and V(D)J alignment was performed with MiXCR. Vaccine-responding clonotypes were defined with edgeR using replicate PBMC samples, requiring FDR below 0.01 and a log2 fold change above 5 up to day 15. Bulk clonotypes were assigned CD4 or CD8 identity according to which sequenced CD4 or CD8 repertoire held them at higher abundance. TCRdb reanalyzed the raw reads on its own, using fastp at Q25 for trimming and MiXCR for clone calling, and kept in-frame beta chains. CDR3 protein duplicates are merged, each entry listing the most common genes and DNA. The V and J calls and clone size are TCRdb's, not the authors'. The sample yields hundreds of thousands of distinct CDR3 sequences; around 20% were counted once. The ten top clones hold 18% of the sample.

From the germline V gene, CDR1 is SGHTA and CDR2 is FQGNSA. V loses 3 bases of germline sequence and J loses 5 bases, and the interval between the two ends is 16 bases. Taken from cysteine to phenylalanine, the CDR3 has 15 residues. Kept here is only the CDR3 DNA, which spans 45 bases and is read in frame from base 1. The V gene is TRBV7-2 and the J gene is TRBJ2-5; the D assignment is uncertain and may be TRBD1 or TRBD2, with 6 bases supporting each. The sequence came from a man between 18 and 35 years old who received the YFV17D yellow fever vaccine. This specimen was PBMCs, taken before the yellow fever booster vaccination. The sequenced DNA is TGTGCCAGCAGCTTGGTGGGGGGCCTTGGGGAGACCCAGTACTTC. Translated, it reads CASSLVGGLGETQYF. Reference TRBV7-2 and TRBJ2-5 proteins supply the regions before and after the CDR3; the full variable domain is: GAGVSQSPSNKVTEKGKDVELRCDPISGHTALYWYRQSLGQGLEFLIYFQGNSAPDKSGLPSDRFSAERTGGSVSTLTIQRTQQEDSAVYLCASSLVGGLGETQYFGPGTRLLVL.